The 2 T cell receptor beta chains given below trace back to one sample, sequenced in a study of blood T cell repertoires in COVID-19 (TCRdb year 2020). Library generation was performed with the immunoSEQ multiplex PCR assay. Held by TCRdb, this immuneACCESS table contains in-frame sequences only and omits some clones. Under half of the omission traces to an unresolved V gene where checked; the cause of the rest is unknown. Here the sample has about 290,000 clones; under 90% occur a single time. The ten largest clones take up about 1.7% of the sample. The sample was PBMCs or T cells enriched from blood (not recorded which). These receptors all come from a woman between 40 and 55 years old who had recovered from COVID-19.

This chain links TRBV5-4 with TRBJ2-5; 11 bases line up with TRBD2. This CDR3 is built from 16 residues. J gave up 2 bases and V 0 bases, and 3 bases lay outside the gene matches. The germline gives CDR1 SGHNT, CDR2 YYREEE (reference sequence). CDR3 nucleotide sequence: TGTGCCAGCAGCTTGGGCACTAGCGGGGGACAAGAGACCCAGTACTTC. Translating gives CASSLGTSGGQETQYF.

The rearrangement joins TRBV27 to TRBJ2-7; TRBD1 agrees at 7 bases. The germline V gene has CDR1 MNHEY and CDR2 SMNVEV (reference sequence). Germline trimming cut 4 bases from V and 4 bases from J; bases unmatched to any gene: 7. The CDR3 length is 14 residues. The CDR3 DNA sequence: TGTGCCAGCAGTTGGGGACAGCAAACTTACGAGCAGTACTTC. It translates to CASSWGQQTYEQYF.